These 26 T cell receptor beta chains share one sample of origin, sequenced in a study of blood T cell repertoires in COVID-19. The method was immunoSEQ multiplex PCR; TCRdb's version includes in-frame clones alone and lacks a portion of them. The sample has around 170,000 clones, more than 80% seen once; the top ten hold 9.5% to 15%. The material sequenced was PBMCs or T cells enriched from blood (not recorded which). The receptors come from a man aged 50 or older who had recovered from COVID-19.

This chain joins TRBV25-1 and TRBJ1-1; tentatively, D is TRBD1 (6 bases). CDR1 is MGHDK, CDR2 SYGVNS, per germline. The CDR3 has 13 residues. The germline V and J ends were trimmed by 7 bases and 5 bases, with 14 bases remaining between them. CDR3 coding DNA: TGTGCCAGCATTCGAGGGGGGGGGACTGAAGCTTTCTTT. Translated, it gives CASIRGGGTEAFF.

The chain carries TRBV5-5 and TRBJ1-5; D perhaps matches TRBD1 (6 bases). V gave up 4 bases and J gave up 3 bases, with 14 bases separating them. This CDR3 region has 15 residues. Germline V gives CDR1 SGHKS, CDR2 YYEKEE (reference sequence). CDR3 amino acids: CASSTTGKNNQPQHF. In nucleotides, the CDR3 is TGTGCCAGCAGCACGACAGGCAAAAACAATCAGCCCCAGCATTTT.

The chain joins TRBV3-1 (or the pseudogene TRBV3-2) to TRBJ2-3; perhaps TRBD2 as D (6 bases). The CDR3 loop spans 15 amino acids. V lost 4 bases to trimming and J lost 5 bases, with 16 bases between them. CDR1 and CDR2 from the germline V gene are LGHDT and YNNKEL (reference sequence). CDR3 DNA sequence: TGTGCCAGCAGCCCCCTGGCGGGGTCGGAAGATACGCAGTATTTT. As protein: CASSPLAGSEDTQYF.

The chain links TRBV9 to TRBJ1-1, with 7 bases lining up with TRBD1. Per germline, CDR1 SGDLS and CDR2 YYNGEE. The V and J ends lost 4 bases and 9 bases, in that order; junction bases with no gene match: 9. The CDR3 runs 13 residues. The DNA for the CDR3 is TGTGCCAGCAGCTCCACAGGGGAGGTTAAAGCTTTCTTT. Its translation: CASSSTGEVKAFF.

The rearrangement links TRBV6-5 to TRBJ1-6, with 9 nucleotides matching TRBD1. The length of the CDR3 is 15 residues. Looked up from germline, CDR1 is MNHEY and CDR2 is SVGAGI. V gave up 4 bases and J gave up 9 bases; unmatched junction bases: 7. In DNA form, the CDR3 reads TGTGCCAGCAGTTCCTGGGACAGGGAAATTTCACCCCTCCACTTT. Encoded protein: CASSSWDREISPLHF.

This clone was observed a single time. V gene TRBV7-2 combines with J gene TRBJ2-1, with 7 bases matching TRBD1. The ends lost 5 bases at V and 5 bases at J; junction bases unmatched: 12. CDR1 is SGHTA and CDR2 is FQGNSA in the germline V gene. There are 16 residues in the CDR3. The CDR3 DNA follows: TGTGCCAGCAGCATGTACCCGGACAGGAGTAACAATGAGCAGTTCTTC. Its translation: CASSMYPDRSNNEQFF.

The CDR3 spells CASSDGLAGSNEQFF. The CDR3 bases are TGTGCCAGCAGTGATGGACTAGCGGGGTCCAATGAGCAGTTCTTC. The V gene is TRBV2, the J gene TRBJ2-1; the match to TRBD2 covers 12 bases. Germline CDR1 reads SNHLY; CDR2 reads FYNNEI. This CDR3 contains 15 residues. Losses at the gene ends were 3 bases for V and 6 bases for J; bases not matched to a gene: 3.

The chain links TRBV4-1 to TRBJ2-7; TRBD2 might be the D (6 bases). CDR1 MGHRA and CDR2 YSYEKL come from the germline V gene. The CDR3 length is 15 residues. Deletions cut 0 bases from V and 4 bases from J, with 13 bases between. CDR3 residues: CASSQEGREAYEQYF. The CDR3 coding sequence is TGCGCCAGCAGCCAAGAGGGCAGGGAGGCGTACGAGCAGTACTTC.

This chain uses TRBV20-1 with TRBJ2-1, with D uncertain. The CDR3 contains 11 residues. V gave up 4 bases and J gave up 7 bases, with 8 bases separating them. The germline V gene encodes CDR1 DFQATT and CDR2 SNEGSKA (reference sequence). The CDR3 coding sequence is TGCAGTGCTACATTTCGGAATGAGCAGTTCTTC. It yields the protein CSATFRNEQFF.

The chain employs TRBV19 and TRBJ1-6; 7 bases fit TRBD1. In germline, CDR1 is LNHDA, CDR2 SQIVND (reference sequence). The J segment lost 6 bases and the V segment lost 5 bases, leaving 7 bases of the junction unmatched. The CDR3 length is 15 residues. The CDR3 is CASSFPGTVNSPLHF. CDR3 DNA sequence: TGTGCCAGTAGTTTCCCCGGGACAGTTAATTCACCCCTCCACTTT. The whole variable domain, filled in from reference TRBV19 and TRBJ1-6, reads DGGITQSPKYLFRKEGQNVTLSCEQNLNHDAMYWYRQDPGQGLRLIYYSQIVNDFQKGDIAEGYSVSREKKESFPLTVTSAQKNPTAFYLCASSFPGTVNSPLHFGNGTRLTVT.

This clone was counted only a few times. The CDR3, as DNA: TGTGCCAGCTCACCGGCCGTCAACAGGGGCTCTGGAAACACCATATATTTT. Amino acid sequence: CASSPAVNRGSGNTIYF. This chain links TRBV18 with TRBJ1-3; TRBD1 agrees at 7 bases. Trimming took 3 bases from V and 0 from J; bases not matched to a gene: 8. CDR1 is KGHSH, CDR2 LQKENI, per germline. The CDR3 sequence is 17 residues long. The variable domain in full, with the rest retrieved from reference TRBV18 and TRBJ1-3, is NAGVMQNPRHLVRRRGQEARLRCSPMKGHSHVYWYRQLPEEGLKFMVYLQKENIIDESGMPKERFSAEFPKEGPSILRIQQVVRGDSAAYFCASSPAVNRGSGNTIYFGEGSWLTVV.

This clone was seen more than once but under ten times. The chain's CDR3 is CASSFSKSRTIGYEQYF. The CDR3 bases are TGTGCCAGCAGCTTTAGTAAGTCCCGGACTATCGGGTACGAGCAGTACTTC. The chain joins TRBV11-2 to TRBJ2-7; D perhaps matches TRBD2 (6 bases). CDR3 size: 17 residues. Germline V gene data show CDR1 as SGHAT and CDR2 as FQNNGV. Trimming removed 3 bases from V and 4 bases from J, with 22 bases in between.

The CDR3 loop reads CASSLPPQNTEAFF. The CDR3, as DNA: TGTGCCAGCAGTTTACCGCCACAGAACACTGAAGCTTTCTTT. The rearrangement links TRBV28 to TRBJ1-1; D gene uncertain. With 2 bases removed from V and 1 base from J, the gap between germline ends came to 8 bases. The CDR3 has 14 residues. From germline, CDR1 is MDHEN and CDR2 SYDVKM. Looking up the rest from reference TRBV28 and TRBJ1-1 gives the full variable domain: DVKVTQSSRYLVKRTGEKVFLECVQDMDHENMFWYRQDPGLGLRLIYFSYDVKMKEKGDIPEGYSVSREKKERFSLILESASTNQTSMYLCASSLPPQNTEAFFGQGTRLTVV.

This rearrangement joins TRBV4-2 to TRBJ2-1; 10 nucleotides line up with TRBD2. The germline V gene encodes CDR1 LGHNA and CDR2 YNFKEQ. This CDR3 comprises 17 residues. Germline trimming cut 0 bases from V and 8 bases from J; bases unmatched to any gene: 10. The CDR3 DNA reads TGTGCCAGCAGCCAAGAGGGGCCCGGGACTAGCGCGGATGAGCAGTTCTTC. It yields the protein CASSQEGPGTSADEQFF.

The chain recombines TRBV13 with TRBJ1-2; 10 bases are shared with TRBD1. CDR3 size: 16 residues. The germline CDR1 and CDR2 sequences are PRHDT and FYEKMQ (reference sequence). Trimming at V came to 5 bases and at J to 4 bases, leaving 10 bases not matched to a gene. The CDR3 DNA is TGTGCCAGCAGCCTAACAAGACAGGGGGCGGTCTATGGCTACACCTTC. Translated: CASSLTRQGAVYGYTF.

This clone was picked up one time. The sample carries other DNA sequences with the same CDR3. The rearrangement joins TRBV28 to TRBJ1-4; 7 nucleotides align to TRBD1. This CDR3 is 13 amino acids long. Trimming cost V 6 bases and J 2 bases; bases outside gene matches: 0. Germline loops: CDR1 MDHEN, CDR2 SYDVKM. DNA for the CDR3: TGTGCCAGCAGGACAGGGACTAATGAAAAACTGTTTTTT. This gives the protein CASRTGTNEKLFF.

The chain is built from TRBV7-3 and TRBJ2-7; the D gene is possibly TRBD2 (6 bases). This CDR3 is built from 14 residues. Between the trimmed V and J ends, which lost 5 bases and 2 bases, there was a span of 13 bases. In germline, CDR1 is SGHTA, CDR2 FQGTGA. CDR3: CASSLDGGPYEQYF. Written as DNA, the CDR3 is TGTGCCAGCAGCCTCGACGGGGGACCCTACGAGCAGTACTTC.

The V gene is TRBV27, the J gene TRBJ2-2, with D perhaps matching TRBD1 (6 bases). The CDR3 extends over 15 amino acids. V was shortened by 7 bases and J by 5 bases, with 17 bases between the two germline ends. The germline V gene encodes CDR1 MNHEY and CDR2 SMNVEV (reference sequence). Here the CDR3 reads CASTSAGERTGELFF. CDR3 DNA: TGTGCCAGCACCTCAGCAGGGGAGAGAACCGGGGAGCTGTTTTTT.

The V gene is TRBV7-3, the J gene TRBJ2-3, with TRBD2 identical over 10 bases. The V and J ends lost 5 bases and 6 bases, in that order; junction bases with no gene match: 8. The CDR3 loop spans 15 amino acids. Germline V gene lookup returns CDR1 SGHTA and CDR2 FQGTGA. The CDR3 loop reads CASSPSGGAMDTQYF. Written as DNA, the CDR3 is TGTGCCAGCAGCCCGAGCGGGGGGGCGATGGATACGCAGTATTTT.

J is TRBJ1-2 and V is TRBV10-3, with D uncertain. This CDR3 is built from 13 residues. Trimming took off 2 bases at V and 7 bases at J, with 11 bases between the two ends. Per germline, CDR1 ENHRY and CDR2 SYGVKD. The CDR3, as DNA: TGTGCCATCAGTGAGAACATGGCGGGTGGCTACACCTTC. Encoded protein: CAISENMAGGYTF.

The chain employs TRBV6-4 and TRBJ1-5, with D unresolved. The CDR3 runs to 15 residues. Looked up from germline, CDR1 is MRHNA and CDR2 is SNTAGT. V was pared by 0 bases and J by 2 bases, with 8 bases between. CDR3 bases: TGTGCCAGCAGTGACTCGAGGTGGCGCAATCAGCCCCAGCATTTT. Its protein is CASSDSRWRNQPQHF.

The chain employs TRBV11-2 and TRBJ1-6, with unresolved D. The germline gives CDR1 SGHAT, CDR2 FQNNGV. The CDR3 covers 13 residues. V was cut by 7 bases and J by 7 bases, with 11 bases left in between. The CDR3 loop is CASTSRVNSPLHF. CDR3 in DNA: TGTGCCAGCACCTCGCGGGTAAATTCACCCCTCCACTTT.

The chain joins TRBV5-1 to TRBJ1-6, with D unresolved. Trimming left V 0 bases short and J 8 bases short, with 12 bases between. The CDR3 loop spans 15 amino acids. Looked up from germline, CDR1 is SGHRS and CDR2 is YFSETQ. The CDR3 sequence is CASSLEWLRDSPLHF. The CDR3 DNA reads as TGCGCCAGCAGCTTGGAATGGTTACGGGATTCACCCCTCCACTTT.

The gene calls are TRBV5-1 and TRBJ1-1; D gene unclear. This CDR3 has 12 residues. In germline, CDR1 is SGHRS, CDR2 YFSETQ. Trimming removed 0 bases from V and 7 bases from J, with 7 bases in between. The CDR3 is CASSLVAHEAFF. The CDR3 DNA is TGCGCCAGCAGCTTGGTGGCCCATGAAGCTTTCTTT.

The chain has TRBV5-6 and TRBJ2-7; 9 bases agree with TRBD1. V was clipped by 0 bases and J by 4 bases; unmatched bases: 2. Germline values: CDR1 SGHDT, CDR2 YYEEEE. The CDR3 loop spans 14 amino acids. Here the CDR3 reads CASSLVDRGYEQYF. As DNA, the CDR3 is TGTGCCAGCAGCTTGGTGGACAGGGGTTACGAGCAGTACTTC.

This clone appeared a single time. The chain uses TRBV28 and TRBJ2-3; TRBD2 is a possible D gene (6 bases). The germline CDR1 and CDR2 sequences are MDHEN and SYDVKM. V dropped 6 bases and J dropped 2 bases, with 15 bases sitting between them. This CDR3 is 15 amino acids long. Written as DNA, the CDR3 is TGTGCCAGCAGGGGGGGTGGCGGTTACACAGATACGCAGTATTTT. Translated: CASRGGGGYTDTQYF.